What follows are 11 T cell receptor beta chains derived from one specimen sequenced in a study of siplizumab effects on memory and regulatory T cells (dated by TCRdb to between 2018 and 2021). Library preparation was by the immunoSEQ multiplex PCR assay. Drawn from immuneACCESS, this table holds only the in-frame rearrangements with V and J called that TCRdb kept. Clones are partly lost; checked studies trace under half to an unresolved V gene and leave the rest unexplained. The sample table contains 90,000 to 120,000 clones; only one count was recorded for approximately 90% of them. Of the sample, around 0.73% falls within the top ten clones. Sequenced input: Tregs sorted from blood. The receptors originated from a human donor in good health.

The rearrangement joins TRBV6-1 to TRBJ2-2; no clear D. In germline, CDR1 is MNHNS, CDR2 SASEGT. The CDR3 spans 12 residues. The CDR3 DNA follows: TGTGTCCAAGATCCGGCTGGCGGGGAGCTGTTTTTT. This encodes CVQDPAGGELFF.

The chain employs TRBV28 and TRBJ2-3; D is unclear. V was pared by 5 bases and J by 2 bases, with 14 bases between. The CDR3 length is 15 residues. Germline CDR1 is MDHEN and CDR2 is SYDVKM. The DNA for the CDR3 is TGTGCCAGCAGTAAAGGTGGATTAGACACAGATACGCAGTATTTT. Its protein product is CASSKGGLDTDTQYF.

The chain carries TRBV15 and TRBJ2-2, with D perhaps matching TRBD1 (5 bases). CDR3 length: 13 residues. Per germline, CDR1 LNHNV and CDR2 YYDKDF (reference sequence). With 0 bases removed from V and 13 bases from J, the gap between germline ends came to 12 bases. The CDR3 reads CATSREVGAALFF. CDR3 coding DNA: TGTGCCACCAGCAGAGAGGTTGGGGCCGCGCTGTTTTTT.

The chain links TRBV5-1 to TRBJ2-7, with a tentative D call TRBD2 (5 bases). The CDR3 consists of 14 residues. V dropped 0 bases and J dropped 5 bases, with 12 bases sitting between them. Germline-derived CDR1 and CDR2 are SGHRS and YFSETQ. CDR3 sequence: CASSLGLAPNEQYF. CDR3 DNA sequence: TGCGCCAGCAGCTTGGGGCTAGCCCCCAACGAGCAGTACTTC.

The CDR3 nucleotides are TGTGCCAGTAGTAACAGGGTGTTTTACACCGGGGAGCTGTTTTTT. Translated: CASSNRVFYTGELFF. V gene TRBV19 combines with J gene TRBJ2-2, with a weak D call TRBD1 (6 bases). The CDR3 sequence is 15 residues long. Germline CDR1 LNHDA, CDR2 SQIVND (reference sequence). The V gene lost 4 bases and the J gene lost 3 bases, with 12 bases spanning the gap.

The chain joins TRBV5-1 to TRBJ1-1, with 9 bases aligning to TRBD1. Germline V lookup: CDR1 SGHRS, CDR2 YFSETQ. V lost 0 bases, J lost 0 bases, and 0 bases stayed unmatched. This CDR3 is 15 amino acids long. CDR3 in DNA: TGCGCCAGCAGCTTGGGGGACAGGGTGAACACTGAAGCTTTCTTT. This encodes CASSLGDRVNTEAFF. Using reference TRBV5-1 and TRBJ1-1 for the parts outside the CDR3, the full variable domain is KAGVTQTPRYLIKTRGQQVTLSCSPISGHRSVSWYQQTPGQGLQFLFEYFSETQRNKGNFPGRFSGRQFSNSRSEMNVSTLELGDSALYLCASSLGDRVNTEAFFGQGTRLTVV.

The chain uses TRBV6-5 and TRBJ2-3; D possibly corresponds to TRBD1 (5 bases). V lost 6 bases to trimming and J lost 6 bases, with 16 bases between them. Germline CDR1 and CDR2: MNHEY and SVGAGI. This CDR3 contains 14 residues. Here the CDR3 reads CASSPVGVRDTQYF. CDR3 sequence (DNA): TGTGCCAGCAGCCCAGTAGGGGTCCGGGATACGCAGTATTTT.

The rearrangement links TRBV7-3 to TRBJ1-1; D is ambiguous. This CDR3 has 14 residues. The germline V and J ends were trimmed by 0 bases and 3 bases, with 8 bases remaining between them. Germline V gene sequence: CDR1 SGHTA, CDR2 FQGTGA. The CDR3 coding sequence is TGTGCCAGCAGCTTAACGAACAGCTACACTGAAGCTTTCTTT. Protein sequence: CASSLTNSYTEAFF. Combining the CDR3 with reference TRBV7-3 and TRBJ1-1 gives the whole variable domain GAGVSQTPSNKVTEKGKYVELRCDPISGHTALYWYRQSLGQGPEFLIYFQGTGAADDSGLPNDRFFAVRPEGSVSTLKIQRTERGDSAVYLCASSLTNSYTEAFFGQGTRLTVV.

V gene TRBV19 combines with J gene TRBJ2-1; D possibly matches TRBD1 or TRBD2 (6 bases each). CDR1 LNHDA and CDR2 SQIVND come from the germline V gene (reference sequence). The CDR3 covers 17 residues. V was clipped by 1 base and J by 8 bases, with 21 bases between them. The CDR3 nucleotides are TGTGCCAGTAGTATAGTTGGAAGGGCTAGGGGGGACCATGAGCAGTTCTTC. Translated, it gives CASSIVGRARGDHEQFF.

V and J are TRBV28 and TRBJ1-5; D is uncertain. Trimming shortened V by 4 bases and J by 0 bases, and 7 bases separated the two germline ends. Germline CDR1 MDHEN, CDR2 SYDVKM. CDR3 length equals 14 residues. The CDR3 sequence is CASSSPASNQPQHF. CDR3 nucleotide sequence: TGTGCCAGCAGTTCCCCTGCTAGCAATCAGCCCCAGCATTTT.

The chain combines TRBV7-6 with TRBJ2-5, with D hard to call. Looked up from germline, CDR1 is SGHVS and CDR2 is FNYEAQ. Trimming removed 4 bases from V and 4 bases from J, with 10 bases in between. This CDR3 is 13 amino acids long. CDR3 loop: CASSSIARETQYF. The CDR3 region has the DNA TGTGCCAGCAGCTCAATCGCCAGAGAGACCCAGTACTTC.